This T cell receptor (beta chain) was captured by sequencing in a study of blood T cell repertoires in COVID-19. About the study: COVID-19 samples collected from the United States, Italy and Spain covered acute and convalescent phases.

The CDR3 sequence is 13 residues long. Germline CDR1 is SNHLY and CDR2 is FYNNEI. V lost 6 bases and J lost 7; bases outside the gene matches: 4. Per the original methods: Estimated nucleated cell counts came from reference gene primer amplification. The repertoire was sequenced with immunoSEQ multiplex PCR; TCRdb's copy has only in-frame clones and lacks some. V and J calls and clone size are given by that table; D and trimming were obtained from the DNA. This table holds approximately 290,000 clones, around 88% found once. The chain has TRBV2 and TRBJ1-4; 8 bases fit TRBD1. Sequenced material: peripheral blood. The receptor was derived from a man younger than 45 with acute or convalescent COVID-19. The CDR3 DNA reads as TGTGCCAGCAGGGGGACAGGTGTTGAAAAACTGTTTTTT. Amino acids: CASRGTGVEKLFF.